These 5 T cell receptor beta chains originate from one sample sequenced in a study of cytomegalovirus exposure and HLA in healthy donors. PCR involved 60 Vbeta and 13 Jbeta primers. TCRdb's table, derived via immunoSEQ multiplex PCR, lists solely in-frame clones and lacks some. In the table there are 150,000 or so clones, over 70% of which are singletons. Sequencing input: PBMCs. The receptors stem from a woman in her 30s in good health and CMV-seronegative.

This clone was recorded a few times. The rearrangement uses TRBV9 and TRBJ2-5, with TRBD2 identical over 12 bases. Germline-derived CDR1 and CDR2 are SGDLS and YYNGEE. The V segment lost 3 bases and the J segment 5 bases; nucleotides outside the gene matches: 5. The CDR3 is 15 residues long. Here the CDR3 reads CASSASGGASETQYF. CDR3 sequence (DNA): TGTGCCAGCAGCGCTAGCGGGGGGGCCTCTGAGACCCAGTACTTC.

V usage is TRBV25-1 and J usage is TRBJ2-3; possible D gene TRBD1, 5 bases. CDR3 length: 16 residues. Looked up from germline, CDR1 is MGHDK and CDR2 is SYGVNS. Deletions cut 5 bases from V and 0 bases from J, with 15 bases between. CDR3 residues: CASSTPDGASTDTQYF. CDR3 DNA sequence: TGTGCCAGCAGTACACCTGATGGGGCTAGCACAGATACGCAGTATTTT.

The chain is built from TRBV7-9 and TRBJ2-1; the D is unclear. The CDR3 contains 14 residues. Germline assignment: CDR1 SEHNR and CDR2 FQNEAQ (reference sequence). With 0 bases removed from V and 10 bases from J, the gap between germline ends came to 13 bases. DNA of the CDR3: TGTGCCAGCAGCTTAGCGTCGGCTAGTGTCGAGCAGTTCTTC. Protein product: CASSLASASVEQFF. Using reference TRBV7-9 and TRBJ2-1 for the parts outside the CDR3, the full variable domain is DTGVSQNPRHKITKRGQNVTFRCDPISEHNRLYWYRQTLGQGPEFLTYFQNEAQLEKSRLLSDRFSAERPKGSFSTLEIQRTEQGDSAMYLCASSLASASVEQFFGPGTRLTVL.

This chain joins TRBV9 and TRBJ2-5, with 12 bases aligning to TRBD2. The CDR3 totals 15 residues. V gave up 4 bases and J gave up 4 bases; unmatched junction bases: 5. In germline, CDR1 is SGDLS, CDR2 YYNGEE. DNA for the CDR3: TGTGCCAGCAGCTCTAGCGGGGGGGGAGGAGAGACCCAGTACTTC. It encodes CASSSSGGGGETQYF.

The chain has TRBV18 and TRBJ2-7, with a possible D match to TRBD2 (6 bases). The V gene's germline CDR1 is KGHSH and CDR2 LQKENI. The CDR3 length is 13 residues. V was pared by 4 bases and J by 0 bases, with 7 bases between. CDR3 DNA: TGTGCCAGCTCACGGGACTTCTCCTACGAGCAGTACTTC. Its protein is CASSRDFSYEQYF. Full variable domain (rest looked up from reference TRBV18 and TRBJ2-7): NAGVMQNPRHLVRRRGQEARLRCSPMKGHSHVYWYRQLPEEGLKFMVYLQKENIIDESGMPKERFSAEFPKEGPSILRIQQVVRGDSAAYFCASSRDFSYEQYFGPGTRLTVT.